What follows are 11 T cell receptor beta chains derived from one specimen sequenced in a study of cytomegalovirus exposure and HLA in healthy donors (dated by TCRdb to about 2017). Library method: the immunoSEQ multiplex PCR assay. The multiplex PCR relied on a mix of 60 forward primers for TCR Vbeta segments and 13 reverse primers for TCR Jbeta segments. TCRdb retrieved this table from immuneACCESS and kept in-frame rearrangements only. Not all clones are present; in checked studies, unresolved V genes account for under half, and no reason is known for the remainder. The record for this sample contains 120,000 or so clones. Around 3.9% of the sample is taken by the ten largest. Sequenced material: PBMCs. The receptor source for this set is a man younger than 35 in good health and CMV-seronegative.

The chain employs TRBV5-1 and TRBJ2-1; 11 bases are shared with TRBD2. Per germline, CDR1 SGHRS and CDR2 YFSETQ. The J segment lost 4 bases and the V segment lost 4 bases, leaving 7 bases of the junction unmatched. The CDR3 covers 16 residues. CDR3 nucleotides: TGCGCCAGCAGCCACGTAGCGGGAGGGTTATACAATGAGCAGTTCTTC. Translating gives CASSHVAGGLYNEQFF. Combining the CDR3 with reference TRBV5-1 and TRBJ2-1 gives the whole variable domain KAGVTQTPRYLIKTRGQQVTLSCSPISGHRSVSWYQQTPGQGLQFLFEYFSETQRNKGNFPGRFSGRQFSNSRSEMNVSTLELGDSALYLCASSHVAGGLYNEQFFGPGTRLTVL.

In the case of this clone: Sequence at one end of the junction differs from germline and may be a read error. This chain connects TRBV7-8 to TRBJ1-2, with D perhaps matching TRBD1 (5 bases). CDR3 length: 15 amino acids. Germline V CDR1 and CDR2: SGHVS, FQNEAQ. CDR3 sequence: CASSSGIGTNYGYTF. CDR3 nucleotides: TGTGCCAGCAGCTCGGGGATCGGGACTAATTATGGCTACACCTTC.

The chain joins TRBV18 to TRBJ2-2, with TRBD1 identical over 8 bases. The CDR3 length is 15 residues. With 3 bases clipped from V and 2 bases from J, the junction kept 2 bases outside the gene matches. The germline CDR1 and CDR2 sequences are KGHSH and LQKENI. The DNA for the CDR3 is TGTGCCAGCTCACCCGGACAGGGTAACACCGGGGAGCTGTTTTTT. Translation gives CASSPGQGNTGELFF.

The J gene is TRBJ2-2, the V gene TRBV2; 7 positions agree with TRBD2. CDR3 length: 14 residues. In germline, CDR1 is SNHLY, CDR2 FYNNEI. The trim removed 7 bases at V and 2 bases at J, leaving 4 bases unmatched. The CDR3 is CASKGLINTGELFF. CDR3 DNA sequence: TGTGCCAGCAAGGGACTAATAAACACCGGGGAGCTGTTTTTT.

This chain joins TRBV6-5 and TRBJ1-5; D unclear. CDR3 size: 13 residues. Germline CDR1 and CDR2: MNHEY and SVGAGI. The V gene lost 6 bases and the J gene lost 0 bases, with 6 bases spanning the gap. CDR3 in DNA: TGTGCCAGCAGGGTCAGTAGCAATCAGCCCCAGCATTTT. Protein: CASRVSSNQPQHF.

This sequence joins TRBV4-1 and TRBJ1-5; tentative D call: TRBD1 (5 bases). Between the trimmed V and J ends, which lost 2 bases and 2 bases, there was a span of 16 bases. This CDR3 spans 17 amino acids. Germline V gene data show CDR1 as MGHRA and CDR2 as YSYEKL. The CDR3 is CASSQPWGGVGNQPQHF. CDR3 bases: TGCGCCAGCAGCCAACCCTGGGGGGGGGTGGGCAATCAGCCCCAGCATTTT.

The chain is built from TRBV19 and TRBJ1-6, with 8 bases that match TRBD1. Germline CDR1 and CDR2: LNHDA and SQIVND (reference sequence). CDR3 length: 16 amino acids. Trimming took 5 bases from V and 6 from J; bases not matched to a gene: 9. Here the CDR3 reads CASSVLQGDGNSPLHF. CDR3 DNA: TGTGCCAGTAGTGTCCTACAGGGGGACGGTAATTCACCCCTCCACTTT.

The rearrangement links TRBV5-1 to TRBJ1-2; D is perhaps TRBD1 (5 bases). The germline gives CDR1 SGHRS, CDR2 YFSETQ. Deletions cut 4 bases from V and 8 bases from J, with 15 bases between. The CDR3 contains 13 residues. CDR3 bases: TGCGCCAGCAGCGGGGCTTTGCAAGGGGGCTACACCTTC. Translating it yields CASSGALQGGYTF.

The gene calls are TRBV5-6 and TRBJ1-4; 10 bases match TRBD1. CDR1 and CDR2 from the germline V gene are SGHDT and YYEEEE. J lost 5 bases, V lost 4 bases, and 5 bases had no gene match. This CDR3 is 15 amino acids long. The CDR3 DNA reads as TGTGCCAGCAGCAGACCGGGACAGGGGAATGAAAAACTGTTTTTT. This gives the protein CASSRPGQGNEKLFF.

The chain joins TRBV5-1 to TRBJ2-2; the match to TRBD2 covers 12 bases. Germline V CDR1 and CDR2: SGHRS, YFSETQ. V was clipped by 7 bases and J by 6 bases; unmatched bases: 4. This CDR3 spans 14 amino acids. CDR3 DNA sequence: TGCGCCAGCTCCGCTAGCGGGGGGGCCGGGGAGCTGTTTTTT. Its translation is CASSASGGAGELFF.

The V call is TRBV19, the J call TRBJ1-1; a weak D match, TRBD1 (6 bases). There are 15 residues in the CDR3. Trimming took off 3 bases at V and 4 bases at J, with 15 bases between the two ends. CDR1 is LNHDA, CDR2 SQIVND, per germline (reference sequence). The CDR3 is CASSIDTGLRTEAFF. CDR3 in DNA: TGTGCCAGTAGTATTGATACAGGGCTTCGCACTGAAGCTTTCTTT.